This T cell receptor (beta chain) was recorded in a study of vaccination and CD4 T cells after COVID-19 (dated by TCRdb to 2022 to 2024). About the full investigation: Convalescent patients had a positive SARS-CoV-2 result on nasal swab PCR, and of these patients, several had mild disease and one had severe disease. Control cultures used a CEFX viral epitope pool as positive control, an HIV-1 Nef peptide pool as negative control, or no peptide. Post-vaccine blood samples were collected a median of about 72 days after the second vaccine dose, ranging from roughly 14 to 241 days. Each participant got two doses of either the Pfizer-BioNTech BNT162b2 vaccine (n=8) or the Moderna mRNA-1273 vaccine (n=2). In around 10 COVID-19 convalescent patients and 4 infection-naive healthy vaccine recipients, researchers compared the spike-specific CD4+ TCR repertoire from before mRNA vaccination with the repertoire from after. Culture stimuli were overlapping spike peptide pools from SARS-CoV-2 and from the common cold coronaviruses HCoV-NL63, HCoV-OC43 and HCoV-229E. Post-COVID blood samples were collected from convalescent patients a median of about 92 days after diagnosis, with a range of about 30 to 161 days. The convalescent cohort included six males and four females, with two Hispanic individuals, seven Caucasians, two Asians and one multiracial person.

Receptor libraries were prepared by PCR. At the Johns Hopkins FTIC core, DNA from the cultured CD4+ T cells underwent TCR sequencing with the Oncomine TCR Beta short-read assay. The QIAamp micro DNA kit was used to extract genomic DNA from the cultured CD4+ T cells. Oncomine TCR Beta libraries made from cultured CD4+ T cells were pooled using unique dual indexes and sequenced on an Illumina iSeq 100. The authors processed their data as follows. Non-productive sequences were filtered out, and CDR3s that did not start with C, did not end with F or W, or were shorter than 7 amino acids were discarded. Antigen-specific clonotypes were identified using the MANAFEST web application through comparison of peptide-stimulated wells with reference and other culture wells. For a clone to be called positive, the clone needed an FDR below 0.05, an odds ratio above 5, and a productive frequency above 0.1% in at least two of three replicate wells. A clonotype counted as cross-reactive if it showed significant expansion both in the SARS-CoV-2 spike wells and in at least one common cold coronavirus spike condition. Similarity between CDR3 sequences was evaluated in R version 3.6.1 using Levenshtein distances (stringdist) and unrooted phylogenetic trees (ape). The public reads were quality trimmed at Q25 with fastp and then assembled into clones with MiXCR by TCRdb, keeping productive beta chains. Each CDR3 protein appears once, grouped with its most common genes and DNA. The V and J calls shown here were made by TCRdb, not taken from the authors' results. For this sample there are some 8,000 distinct CDR3 sequences; around 59% appear just once. Of the sample, about half falls within the top ten clones.

From a lookup of the germline V gene, CDR1 and CDR2 are SGDLS and YYNGEE. Its CDR3 holds 13 amino acids, cysteine through phenylalanine. Just CDR3 DNA is preserved here, 39 bases in frame from base 1. V loses 3 bases at its end and J loses 4 bases; junction bases beyond the gene matches: 3. To note about this clonotype: Its target antigen remains unknown. No much larger clone is present one base from it, and per-base qualities are unavailable.

General findings and caveats noted by the study authors: Among the post-vaccine SARS-CoV-2-reactive clones in convalescent patients, a median around 90% showed up only after vaccination, which suggests vaccine-specific priming. Nearly all vaccine-specific clones in convalescent patients (304 of 307) were mono-reactive for SARS-CoV-2 spike rather than cross-reactive with common cold coronaviruses. Although the median number of SARS-CoV-2-reactive clonotypes went up from roughly 19 after infection to around 39 after vaccination, the increase was not significant. The study included relatively few convalescent patients and did not analyze early timepoints after natural infection.

The sample's treatment or condition label, decoded: roughly ten-day PBMC culture with coronavirus spike peptide pools or control peptides (ViraFEST assay). The ViraFEST assay, used in the study, expanded antigen-specific T cells with peptide pools and then identified the expanded clonotypes through TCR sequencing. The convalescent patients' positive SARS-CoV-2 PCR tests were from March to December 2020, which was before the Alpha, Beta and Delta variants emerged in the United States. More than 1.5 million PBMCs per well were cultured in IMDM with roughly 4.8% human AB serum and approximately 10 IU/ml IL-2, plus 10 ug/ml peptide pools. On days 3 and 7, half of the culture medium was replaced with fresh IL-2-containing medium. After 10 days of culture, CD4+ T cells were isolated by negative selection with the EasySep CD4+ T cell isolation kit. Ficoll-Paque Plus gradient centrifugation was used to isolate PBMCs from whole blood, and the isolated PBMCs were then either used fresh or cryopreserved at -140C. Culture conditions were generally each tested in triplicate wells.

The chain joins TRBV9 to TRBJ1-1; 7 middle bases align to TRBD1. The sequence derives from a human donor who had recovered from COVID-19. The sequenced sample was CD4+ T cells from blood, cultured in vitro. The CDR3 sequence is CASSDRGSTEAFF. The DNA sequence is as follows: TGTGCCAGCAGCGACAGGGGCAGCACTGAAGCTTTCTTT. Reference TRBV9 and TRBJ1-1 proteins supply the regions before and after the CDR3; the full variable domain is: DSGVTQTPKHLITATGQRVTLRCSPRSGDLSVYWYQQSLDQGLQFLIQYYNGEERAKGNILERFSAQQFPDLHSELNLSSLELGDSALYFCASSDRGSTEAFFGQGTRLTVV.